Below are 9 T cell receptor beta chains sequenced from a single sample in a study of OX40 agonist ivuxolimab in advanced cancers. Using immunoSEQ multiplex PCR, the repertoire was profiled, and TCRdb retains in-frame clones only, with some absent. The table has about 27,000 clones, approximately 80% seen once. The specimen comprised CD4+ or CD8+ T cells sorted from blood, sampled in a trial of the OX40 agonist ivuxolimab. Receptor source: an adult with an advanced solid tumor such as melanoma, head and neck, liver or kidney cancer.

V gene TRBV7-2 combines with J gene TRBJ2-7; unclear D gene. Germline lookup yields CDR1 SGHTA and CDR2 FQGNSA. Trimming stripped 2 bases from V and 3 bases from J, with 8 bases between. This CDR3 is built from 13 residues. This chain's CDR3 is CASSLLLVYEQYF. In DNA, the CDR3 is TGTGCCAGCAGCTTACTGCTAGTCTACGAGCAGTACTTC.

The chain couples TRBV7-9 to TRBJ2-2, with 9 bases aligning to TRBD2. The germline gives CDR1 SEHNR, CDR2 FQNEAQ (reference sequence). The CDR3 is 16 residues long. V was clipped by 6 bases and J by 5 bases; unmatched bases: 10. The CDR3 here is CASSYQRLAATGELFF. The CDR3 coding sequence is TGTGCCAGCAGTTATCAGCGACTAGCGGCTACCGGGGAGCTGTTTTTT.

For the CDR3, the DNA is TGTGCCAGCAGTTACAGGCTAGCGGGAGACCAGTACTTC. It codes for CASSYRLAGDQYF. This chain uses TRBV6-5 with TRBJ2-7, with 10 positions matching TRBD2. Germline values: CDR1 MNHEY, CDR2 SVGAGI. The CDR3 has 13 residues. The V segment lost 2 bases and the J segment 10 bases; nucleotides outside the gene matches: 5.

The rearrangement links TRBV28 to TRBJ2-7; 7 bases map to TRBD2. This CDR3 comprises 15 residues. Germline V gives CDR1 MDHEN, CDR2 SYDVKM. Unmatched junction bases numbered 4, after V lost 2 bases and J lost 0 bases. The CDR3 DNA is TGTGCCAGCAGTTTACTAGCGGAAAGCTCCTACGAGCAGTACTTC. Translation gives CASSLLAESSYEQYF.

The chain has TRBV11-2 and TRBJ2-7, with D tentatively TRBD2 (6 bases). Germline-derived CDR1 and CDR2 are SGHAT and FQNNGV. The V end lost 5 bases, the J end lost 5 bases, and 16 bases lay between the germline ends. This CDR3 has 14 amino acids. The DNA of the CDR3 is TGTGCCAGCAGCAGTGCCGGGGGTTCCGACGAGCAGTACTTC. Its translation: CASSSAGGSDEQYF.

This chain joins TRBV9 and TRBJ2-5, with D tentatively TRBD2 (6 bases). The ends were cut back, 6 bases at V and 5 bases at J, with 20 bases in the middle. CDR1 SGDLS and CDR2 YYNGEE come from the germline V gene. The CDR3 extends over 15 amino acids. The DNA of the CDR3 is TGTGCCAGCAATGGCGGGGCCGATAACTGGGAGACCCAGTACTTC. Its translation is CASNGGADNWETQYF.

V and J are TRBV7-9 and TRBJ2-1; D is ambiguous. The CDR3 consists of 13 residues. V gave up 0 bases and J gave up 8 bases, with 8 bases separating them. In germline, CDR1 is SEHNR, CDR2 FQNEAQ (reference sequence). DNA for the CDR3: TGTGCCAGCAGCTTAGCAGATGACGATGAGCAGTTCTTC. Its protein product is CASSLADDDEQFF.

The rearrangement joins TRBV29-1 to TRBJ2-2; perhaps TRBD1 as D (6 bases). The CDR3 length is 13 residues. The ends were cut back, 6 bases at V and 1 base at J, with 9 bases in the middle. From germline, CDR1 is SQVTM and CDR2 ANQGSEA. DNA of the CDR3: TGCAGCGTCGGACAGATGAACACCGGGGAGCTGTTTTTT. It yields the protein CSVGQMNTGELFF.

The V gene is TRBV27, the J gene TRBJ1-1; D might be TRBD1 (6 bases). CDR3 size: 13 residues. Germline V CDR1 and CDR2: MNHEY, SMNVEV (reference sequence). Trimming took off 6 bases at V and 3 bases at J, with 11 bases between the two ends. CDR3 nucleotides: TGTGCCAGCAGGGGCAGGGGACACACTGAAGCTTTCTTT. Translation gives CASRGRGHTEAFF.